The clone carrying this T cell receptor beta chain was recorded a few times. Its antigen remains unknown. The data were taken from a study of blood T cells in healthy people across ages. Overall study findings and caveats: A roughly linear age-dependent decrease characterized TCR beta diversity per million T cells.

Germline V gene sequence: CDR1 SGHTA, CDR2 FQGNSA. The V and J ends lost 5 bases and 6 bases, in that order; junction bases with no gene match: 6. This CDR3 is 13 amino acids long. Using a J-beta primer mix together with a sample-barcoded 5' primer, a second PCR was run for roughly 7 to 12 cycles. Every molecule of cDNA carried a tag from a template-switch adaptor with 12 random nucleotides. MiXCR, applied by TCRdb to the 5' RACE reads, yields one record per CDR3 protein. The data hold approximately 290,000 distinct CDR3 sequences, with 25% to 30% observed a single time. The chain has TRBV7-2 and TRBJ1-2, with 7 bases fitting TRBD1. The TCR comes from a woman in her 70s in good health. Input material: blood. CDR3 sequence: CASSLTGQNGYTF. CDR3 coding DNA: TGTGCCAGCAGCCTAACGGGACAGAATGGCTACACCTTC.